The T cell receptor (beta chain) described here comes from a study of chemoradiotherapy in HPV16-positive cancers. The table came from immunoSEQ multiplex PCR; TCRdb's copy has only in-frame clones and leaves some out. The data contain some 10,000 clones, approximately 90% of them singletons. This sequence originates from a human donor with HPV-associated anogenital cancer. Specimen: blood, collected from a patient who underwent chemoradiotherapy.

The CDR3: CSVEFQGGSYEQYF. The DNA for the CDR3 is TGCAGCGTTGAATTCCAGGGGGGATCCTACGAGCAGTACTTC. This chain joins TRBV29-1 and TRBJ2-7; a possible D gene is TRBD1 (7 bases). V lost 2 bases and J 1 base, leaving 12 bases between the germline ends. Germline V gene data show CDR1 as SQVTM and CDR2 as ANQGSEA. The CDR3 is 14 residues long.